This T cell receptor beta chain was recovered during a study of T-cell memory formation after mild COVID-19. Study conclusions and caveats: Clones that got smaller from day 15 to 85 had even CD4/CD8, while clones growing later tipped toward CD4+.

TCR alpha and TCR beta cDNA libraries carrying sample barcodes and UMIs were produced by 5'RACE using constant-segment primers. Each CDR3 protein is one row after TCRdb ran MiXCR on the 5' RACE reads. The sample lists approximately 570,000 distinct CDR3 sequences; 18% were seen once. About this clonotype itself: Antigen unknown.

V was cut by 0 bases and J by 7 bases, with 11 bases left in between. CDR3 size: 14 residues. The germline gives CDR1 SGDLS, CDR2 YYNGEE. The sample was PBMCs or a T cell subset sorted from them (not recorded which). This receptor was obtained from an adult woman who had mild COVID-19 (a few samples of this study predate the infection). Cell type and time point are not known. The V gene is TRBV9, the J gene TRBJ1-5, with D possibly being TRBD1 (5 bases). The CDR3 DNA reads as TGTGCCAGCAGCGTAGGGGGCCCAGGGCAGCCCCAGCATTTT. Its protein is CASSVGGPGQPQHF.